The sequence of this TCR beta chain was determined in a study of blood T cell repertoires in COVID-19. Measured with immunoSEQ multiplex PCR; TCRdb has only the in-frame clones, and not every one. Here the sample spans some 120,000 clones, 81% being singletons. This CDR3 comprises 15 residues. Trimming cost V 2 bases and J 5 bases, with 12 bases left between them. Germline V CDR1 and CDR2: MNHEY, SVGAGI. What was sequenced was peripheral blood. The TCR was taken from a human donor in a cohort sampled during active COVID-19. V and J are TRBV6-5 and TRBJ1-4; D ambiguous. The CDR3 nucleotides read TGTGCCAGCAGTTACCTCCGGACTGGGAATGAAAAACTGTTTTTT. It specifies CASSYLRTGNEKLFF.